This T cell receptor beta chain appears in the sequencing data of a study of metastatic and nonmetastatic thyroid tumors (dated by TCRdb to 2020 to 2021). About the investigation overall: Repertoires were compared across peripheral blood and tumor or nodule tissue samples from malignant and benign thyroid patients.

V has 0 bases trimmed and J has 2 bases trimmed; junction bases matching no gene number 1. In the germline V gene, CDR1 corresponds to MGHRA and CDR2 to YSYEKL. Counted from cysteine to phenylalanine, this CDR3 has 14 amino acids. Just CDR3 DNA is preserved here, 42 bases in frame from base 1. This clone is categorized as medium-sized (0.01 to 0.1%). Its antigen remains unidentified. No much larger clone is present one base from it, and per-base qualities are unavailable. Library method: PCR. These reads were obtained on an Illumina HiSeq 4000. The TCR beta-chain CDR3 region of each patient was profiled by high-throughput sequencing. On the study's bioinformatics: A classifier to discriminate distant-metastatic papillary thyroid cancer patients was built from CDR3 differences across clinicopathological groups. Repertoire diversity was assessed with the Shannon index, and tumor-blood repertoire similarity with the Morisita-Horn index. TCRdb redid the processing of the public reads, applying fastp at Q25 and MiXCR, and retained in-frame beta chains. TCRdb, not the authors, supplied the V and J calls. The sample table holds around 20,000 clones, of which 21% were seen once. In total, the top ten clones hold 15% to 20% of the sample.

None of the patients had been given any treatment before thyroid surgery. The study retrospectively analysed patient clinical samples collected from about 2012 to 2019 using T-cell receptor beta sequencing. Results and caveats for the whole study, not just this receptor: In both blood and tumor samples, TCR beta diversity was reported to be significantly higher in malignant tumors than in benign nodules.

Input material: tumor tissue. The chain joins TRBV4-1 to TRBJ2-7; 7 bases in between match TRBD1. This receptor was identified in a female donor with papillary thyroid cancer or a benign thyroid nodule (not recorded which). Some clones in this sample may be carry-over from other donors' samples. The base sequence is TGCGCCAGCAGCCAAGACAGGGGGACCTACGAGCAGTACTTC. The translation is CASSQDRGTYEQYF.